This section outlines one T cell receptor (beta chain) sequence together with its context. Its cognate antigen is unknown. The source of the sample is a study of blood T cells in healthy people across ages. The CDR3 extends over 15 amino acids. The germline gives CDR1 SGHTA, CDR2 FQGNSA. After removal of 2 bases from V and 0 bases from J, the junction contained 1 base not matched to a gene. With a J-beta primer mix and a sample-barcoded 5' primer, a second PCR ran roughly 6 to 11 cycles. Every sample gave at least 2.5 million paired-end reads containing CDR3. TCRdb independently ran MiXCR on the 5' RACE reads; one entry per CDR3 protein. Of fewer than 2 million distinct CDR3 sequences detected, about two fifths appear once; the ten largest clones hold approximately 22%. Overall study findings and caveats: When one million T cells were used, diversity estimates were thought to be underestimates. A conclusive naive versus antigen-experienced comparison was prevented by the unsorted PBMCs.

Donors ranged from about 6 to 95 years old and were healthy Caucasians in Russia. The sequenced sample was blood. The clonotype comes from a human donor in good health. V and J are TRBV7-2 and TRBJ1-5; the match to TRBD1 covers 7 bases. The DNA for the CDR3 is TGTGCCAGCAGCTTAAACAGGGGTAGCAATCAGCCCCAGCATTTT. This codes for CASSLNRGSNQPQHF.